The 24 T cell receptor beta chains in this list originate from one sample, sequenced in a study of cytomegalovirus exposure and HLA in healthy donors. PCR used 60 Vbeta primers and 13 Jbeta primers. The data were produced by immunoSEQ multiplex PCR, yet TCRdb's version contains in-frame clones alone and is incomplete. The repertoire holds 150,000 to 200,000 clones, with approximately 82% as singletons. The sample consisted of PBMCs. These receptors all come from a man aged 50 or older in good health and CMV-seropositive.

CDR3 DNA: TGTGCCAGCTCACCACTGGGGGGATTCAGGCTGGATGAAAAACTGTTTTTT. Residues: CASSPLGGFRLDEKLFF. The chain has TRBV18 and TRBJ1-4; perhaps TRBD1 as D (5 bases). The CDR3 totals 17 residues. Germline V gene data show CDR1 as KGHSH and CDR2 as LQKENI. V lost 1 base, J lost 6 bases, and 18 bases lay in between.

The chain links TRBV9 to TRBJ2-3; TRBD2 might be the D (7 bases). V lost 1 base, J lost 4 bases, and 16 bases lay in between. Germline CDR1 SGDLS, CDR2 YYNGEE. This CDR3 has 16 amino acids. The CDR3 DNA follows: TGTGCCAGCAGCGTAAGTGGGGGGGCCGGTTCAGATACGCAGTATTTT. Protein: CASSVSGGAGSDTQYF.

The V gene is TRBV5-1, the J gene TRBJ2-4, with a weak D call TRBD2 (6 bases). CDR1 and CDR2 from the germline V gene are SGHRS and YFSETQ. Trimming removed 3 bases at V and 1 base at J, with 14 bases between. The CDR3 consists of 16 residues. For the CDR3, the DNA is TGCGCCAGCAGCTCCGACGGGGGACGGGCCAAAAACATTCAGTACTTC. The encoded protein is CASSSDGGRAKNIQYF. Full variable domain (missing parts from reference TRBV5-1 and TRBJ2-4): KAGVTQTPRYLIKTRGQQVTLSCSPISGHRSVSWYQQTPGQGLQFLFEYFSETQRNKGNFPGRFSGRQFSNSRSEMNVSTLELGDSALYLCASSSDGGRAKNIQYFGAGTRLSVL.

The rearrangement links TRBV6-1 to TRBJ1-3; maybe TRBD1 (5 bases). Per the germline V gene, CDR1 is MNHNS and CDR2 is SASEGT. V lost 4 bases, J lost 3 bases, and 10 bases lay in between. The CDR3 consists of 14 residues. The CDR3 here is CASSGGDVGNTIYF. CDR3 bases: TGTGCCAGCAGTGGCGGGGACGTTGGAAACACCATATATTTT.

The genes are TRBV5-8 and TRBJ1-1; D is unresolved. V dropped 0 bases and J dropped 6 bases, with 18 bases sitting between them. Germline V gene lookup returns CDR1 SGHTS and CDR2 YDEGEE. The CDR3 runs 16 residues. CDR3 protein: CASSLVVPQDNPEAFF. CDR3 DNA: TGTGCCAGCAGCTTGGTCGTCCCGCAGGATAACCCTGAAGCTTTCTTT.

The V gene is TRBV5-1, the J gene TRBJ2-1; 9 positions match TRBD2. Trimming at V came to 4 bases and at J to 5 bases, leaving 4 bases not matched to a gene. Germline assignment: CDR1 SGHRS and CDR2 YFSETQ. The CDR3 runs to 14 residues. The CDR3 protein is CASSLAGFNNEQFF. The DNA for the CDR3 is TGCGCCAGCAGCCTAGCGGGGTTCAACAATGAGCAGTTCTTC.

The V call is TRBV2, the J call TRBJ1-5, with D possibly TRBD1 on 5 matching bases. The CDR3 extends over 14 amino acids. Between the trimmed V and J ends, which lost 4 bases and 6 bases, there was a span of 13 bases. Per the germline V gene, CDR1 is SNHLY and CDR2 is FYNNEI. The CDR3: CASSVGGLGQPQHF. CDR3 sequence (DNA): TGTGCCAGCAGTGTGGGGGGATTGGGTCAGCCCCAGCATTTT.

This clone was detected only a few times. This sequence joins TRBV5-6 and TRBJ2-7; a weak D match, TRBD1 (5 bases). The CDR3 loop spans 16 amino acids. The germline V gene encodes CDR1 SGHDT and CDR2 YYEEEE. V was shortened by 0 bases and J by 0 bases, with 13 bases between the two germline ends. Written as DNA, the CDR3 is TGTGCCAGCAGCTTGGTAGGGGCCATGTCCTCCTACGAGCAGTACTTC. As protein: CASSLVGAMSSYEQYF. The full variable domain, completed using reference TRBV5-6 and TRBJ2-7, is DAGVTQSPTHLIKTRGQQVTLRCSPKSGHDTVSWYQQALGQGPQFIFQYYEEEERQRGNFPDRFSGHQFPNYSSELNVNALLLGDSALYLCASSLVGAMSSYEQYFGPGTRLTVT.

The CDR3 nucleotides read TGTGCCAGCAGCTTAGTTTCAGGGGGCTGGATTGAAGCTTTCTTT. This translates into CASSLVSGGWIEAFF. The rearrangement uses TRBV7-8 and TRBJ1-1; 8 nucleotides agree with TRBD1. This CDR3 region has 15 residues. V lost 1 base, J lost 7 bases, and 8 bases stayed unmatched. Per germline, CDR1 SGHVS and CDR2 FQNEAQ.

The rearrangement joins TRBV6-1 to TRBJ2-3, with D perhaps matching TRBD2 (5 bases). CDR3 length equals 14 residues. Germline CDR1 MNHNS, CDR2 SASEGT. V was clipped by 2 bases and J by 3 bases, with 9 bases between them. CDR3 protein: CASSERGATDTQYF. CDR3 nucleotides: TGTGCCAGCAGTGAACGGGGAGCTACAGATACGCAGTATTTT.

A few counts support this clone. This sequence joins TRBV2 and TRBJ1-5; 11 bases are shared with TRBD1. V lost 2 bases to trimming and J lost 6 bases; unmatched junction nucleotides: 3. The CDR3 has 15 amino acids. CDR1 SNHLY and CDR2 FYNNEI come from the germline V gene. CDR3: CASSERTGGGQPQHF. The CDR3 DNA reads TGTGCCAGCAGTGAAAGGACAGGGGGCGGTCAGCCCCAGCATTTT.

CDR3 protein: CASSPGLAGRNEQFF. CDR3 nucleotides: TGTGCCAGCAGCCCGGGACTAGCGGGAAGGAATGAGCAGTTCTTC. This chain joins TRBV11-2 and TRBJ2-1; 13 bases agree with TRBD2. Germline CDR1 SGHAT, CDR2 FQNNGV. The junction had 5 bases not matched to a gene; V was cut back by 5 bases and J by 7 bases. The CDR3 runs 15 residues.

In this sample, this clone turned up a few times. Written as DNA, the CDR3 is TGTGCCAGTACCCCTGGGCAGGGTAATGGCTACACCTTC. Encoded protein: CASTPGQGNGYTF. This sequence joins TRBV19 and TRBJ1-2, with D possibly TRBD1 on 5 matching bases. This CDR3 is built from 13 residues. V shed 7 bases and J shed 6 bases, with 15 bases lying between them. Germline CDR1 is LNHDA and CDR2 is SQIVND (reference sequence).

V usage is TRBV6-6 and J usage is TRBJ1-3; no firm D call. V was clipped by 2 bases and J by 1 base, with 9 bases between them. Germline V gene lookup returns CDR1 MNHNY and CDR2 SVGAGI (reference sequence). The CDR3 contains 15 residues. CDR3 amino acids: CASSYLPGSGNTIYF. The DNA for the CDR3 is TGTGCCAGCAGTTACCTTCCGGGGTCTGGAAACACCATATATTTT.

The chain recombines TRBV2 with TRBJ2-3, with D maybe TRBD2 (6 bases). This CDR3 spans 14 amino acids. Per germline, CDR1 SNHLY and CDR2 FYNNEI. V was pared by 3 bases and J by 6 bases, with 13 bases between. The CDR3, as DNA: TGTGCCAGCAGTGAGGAGGGGTACATGGATACGCAGTATTTT. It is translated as CASSEEGYMDTQYF.

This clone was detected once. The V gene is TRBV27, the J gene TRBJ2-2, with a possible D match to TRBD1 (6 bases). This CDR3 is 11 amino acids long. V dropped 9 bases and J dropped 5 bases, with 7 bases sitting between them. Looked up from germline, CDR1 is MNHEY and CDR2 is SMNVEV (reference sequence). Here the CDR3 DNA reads TGTGCCAGTCAGGGGACCGGGGAGCTGTTTTTT. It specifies CASQGTGELFF.

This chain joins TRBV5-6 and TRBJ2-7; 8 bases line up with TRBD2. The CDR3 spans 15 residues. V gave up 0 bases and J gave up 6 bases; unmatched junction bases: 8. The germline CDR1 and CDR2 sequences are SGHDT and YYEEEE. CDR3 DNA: TGTGCCAGCAGCTTGGTCTCGGGAGGGATGAGCGAGCAGTACGTC. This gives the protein CASSLVSGGMSEQYV.

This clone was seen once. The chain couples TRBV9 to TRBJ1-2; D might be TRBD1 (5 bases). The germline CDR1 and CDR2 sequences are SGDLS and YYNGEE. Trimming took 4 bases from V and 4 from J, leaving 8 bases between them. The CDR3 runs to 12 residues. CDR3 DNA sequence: TGTGCCAGCAGCTTAGACAGCTATGGCTACACCTTC. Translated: CASSLDSYGYTF.

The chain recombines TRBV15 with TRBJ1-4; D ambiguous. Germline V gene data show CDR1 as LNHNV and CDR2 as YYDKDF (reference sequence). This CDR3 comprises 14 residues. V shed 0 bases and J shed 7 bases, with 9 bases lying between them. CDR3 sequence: CATSRDGFGEKLFF. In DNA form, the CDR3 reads TGTGCCACCAGCAGAGACGGGTTTGGTGAAAAACTGTTTTTT.

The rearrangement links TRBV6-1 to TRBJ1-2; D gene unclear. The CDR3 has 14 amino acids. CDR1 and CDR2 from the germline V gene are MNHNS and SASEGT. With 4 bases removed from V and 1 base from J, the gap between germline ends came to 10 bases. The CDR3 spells CASSGRAGNYGYTF. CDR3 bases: TGTGCCAGCAGTGGACGGGCGGGTAACTATGGCTACACCTTC.

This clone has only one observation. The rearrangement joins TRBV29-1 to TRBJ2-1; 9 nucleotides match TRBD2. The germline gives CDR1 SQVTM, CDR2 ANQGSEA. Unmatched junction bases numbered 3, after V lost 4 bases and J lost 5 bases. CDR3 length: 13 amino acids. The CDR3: CSVVAGGNNEQFF. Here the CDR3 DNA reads TGCAGCGTTGTGGCGGGGGGGAACAATGAGCAGTTCTTC.

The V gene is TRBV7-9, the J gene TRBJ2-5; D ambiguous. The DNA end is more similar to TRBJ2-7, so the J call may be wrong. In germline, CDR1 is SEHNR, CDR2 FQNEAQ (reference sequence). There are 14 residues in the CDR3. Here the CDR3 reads CASSLALPPYEQYF. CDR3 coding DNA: TGTGCCAGCAGCTTAGCGCTCCCCCCCTACGAGCAGTACTTC.

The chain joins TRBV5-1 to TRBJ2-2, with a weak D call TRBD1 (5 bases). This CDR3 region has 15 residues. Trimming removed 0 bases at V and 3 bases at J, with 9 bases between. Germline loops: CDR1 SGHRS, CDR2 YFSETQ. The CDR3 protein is CASSLADRDTGELFF. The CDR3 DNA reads TGCGCCAGCAGCTTGGCCGACAGAGACACCGGGGAGCTGTTTTTT. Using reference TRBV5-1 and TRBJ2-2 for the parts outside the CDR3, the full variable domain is KAGVTQTPRYLIKTRGQQVTLSCSPISGHRSVSWYQQTPGQGLQFLFEYFSETQRNKGNFPGRFSGRQFSNSRSEMNVSTLELGDSALYLCASSLADRDTGELFFGEGSRLTVL.

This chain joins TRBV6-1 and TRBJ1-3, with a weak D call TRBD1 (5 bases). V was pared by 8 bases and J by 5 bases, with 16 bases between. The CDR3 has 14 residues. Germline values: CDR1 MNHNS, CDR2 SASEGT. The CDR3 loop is CASLKRGIRNTIYF. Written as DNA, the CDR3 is TGTGCCAGCTTAAAAAGGGGAATTCGAAACACCATATATTTT.